The sequence of this T cell receptor beta chain was determined in a study of response to subunit inactivated influenza vaccine (dated by TCRdb to between 2018 and 2020). Some background on the complete study: To follow how T cells responded to a trivalent subunit inactivated influenza vaccine, the researchers relied on deep quantitative profiling of the T cell receptor repertoire. The investigation overall reported the following: The authors suggested that each seasonal influenza vaccination may recruit only a limited number of new T cells.

This clonotype was seen only a few times. Which antigen it targets is not known. Nothing much larger sits one base from this clone, and base qualities are not available. The library was generated by RT-PCR. Sequenced using an Illumina HiSeq 2500. Clones were called with MiXCR by TCRdb after fastp trimmed the public reads at Q25, and only in-frame beta chains were retained. Rows with a matching CDR3 protein are joined into one entry that keeps the most common DNA and genes. The sample has hundreds of thousands of distinct CDR3 sequences on record, less than 15% of them singletons. The ten largest clonotypes hold less than 8.5% of the sample. The TCR was taken from a middle-aged man who received an inactivated influenza vaccine. Donor details come from another sample of the same person, matched by shared clones. The input for sequencing was PBMCs from blood, taken approximately 15 days before vaccination.

The sequence in DNA is TGTGCCAGCAACCGCGGGGCCGGCTCTGATGAGCAGTTCTTC. It specifies CASNRGAGSDEQFF. The receptor chain draws on TRBV9 and TRBJ2-1, with a weak D call of TRBD2 (6 bases match). Via the germline V gene, CDR1 is SGDLS and CDR2 YYNGEE. From the cysteine up to the phenylalanine, the CDR3 has a length of 14 residues. The only DNA kept is the CDR3, 42 bases in frame from the first base. The junction carries 18 bases between V and J, which are trimmed by 6 bases and 8 bases respectively.